These 4 T cell receptor beta chains were all obtained from the same sample, sequenced in a study of cytomegalovirus exposure and HLA in healthy donors. The study ran its PCR with 60 Vbeta and 13 Jbeta primers. The data were produced by immunoSEQ multiplex PCR, yet TCRdb's version contains in-frame clones alone and is incomplete. This sample has 170,000 or so clones, with approximately 80% found just once. Specimen: PBMCs. The receptor set was obtained from a woman between 50 and 59 years old in good health and CMV-seronegative.

The V and J genes are TRBV6-9 and TRBJ2-1, with 12 bases aligning to TRBD2. V shed 4 bases and J 4 bases; nucleotides not matched to a gene: 2. The CDR3 runs 15 residues. Germline lookup yields CDR1 MNHGY and CDR2 SVAAGI. The CDR3, as DNA: TGTGCCAGCAGTTTACTAGCGGGGGGTTACAATGAGCAGTTCTTC. This codes for CASSLLAGGYNEQFF.

This clone was seen only once. The chain employs TRBV28 and TRBJ2-7; weak D call: TRBD2 (6 bases). The germline gives CDR1 MDHEN, CDR2 SYDVKM. V was trimmed by 3 bases and J by 4 bases, leaving 13 bases between them. This CDR3 has 14 residues. This CDR3 is CASSLFAGGYEQYF. Here the CDR3 DNA reads TGTGCCAGCAGTTTGTTCGCTGGAGGGTACGAGCAGTACTTC.

Details on this clone: Other DNA sequences in the same sample also yield this CDR3. The gene calls are TRBV2 and TRBJ2-7, with D maybe TRBD1 (6 bases). Germline CDR1 reads SNHLY; CDR2 reads FYNNEI. The ends were cut back, 4 bases at V and 3 bases at J, with 13 bases in the middle. The CDR3 has 14 amino acids. The DNA for the CDR3 is TGTGCCAGCAGTGCGAGACAGGAGTACTACGAGCAGTACTTC. It translates to CASSARQEYYEQYF.

This chain uses TRBV30 with TRBJ2-7; 8 bases fit TRBD2. The V segment lost 5 bases and the J segment 3 bases; nucleotides outside the gene matches: 3. CDR1 and CDR2 (germline): GTSNPN, SVGIG (reference sequence). The CDR3 is 12 amino acids. CDR3 amino acids: CAWGTRFYEQYF. CDR3 coding DNA: TGTGCCTGGGGGACTAGGTTCTACGAGCAGTACTTC.